This entry concerns a single TCR beta chain. Its antigen is currently unknown. It was with a sample-barcoded 5' primer and a J-beta primer mix that a second PCR of roughly 6 to 12 cycles was run. TCRdb re-called the 5' RACE reads with MiXCR, one entry per CDR3 protein. The table includes 1.4 million or so distinct CDR3 sequences, about 42% detected once. This specimen comes from a study of blood T cells in healthy people across ages. Notes on the study in general: Changes in expanded clonotypes were possibly confounded, as the CMV status of donors was unknown.

The TCR comes from a woman aged 18-29 years in good health. The specimen was blood.

CDR3 in amino acids: CSARDWQNEKLFF. CDR3 coding DNA: TGCAGTGCTAGAGATTGGCAGAATGAAAAACTGTTTTTT. V gene TRBV20-1 combines with J gene TRBJ1-4; D remains ambiguous. CDR3 length equals 13 residues. V was trimmed by 0 bases and J by 5 bases, leaving 7 bases between them. Germline V gene sequence: CDR1 DFQATT, CDR2 SNEGSKA (reference sequence).